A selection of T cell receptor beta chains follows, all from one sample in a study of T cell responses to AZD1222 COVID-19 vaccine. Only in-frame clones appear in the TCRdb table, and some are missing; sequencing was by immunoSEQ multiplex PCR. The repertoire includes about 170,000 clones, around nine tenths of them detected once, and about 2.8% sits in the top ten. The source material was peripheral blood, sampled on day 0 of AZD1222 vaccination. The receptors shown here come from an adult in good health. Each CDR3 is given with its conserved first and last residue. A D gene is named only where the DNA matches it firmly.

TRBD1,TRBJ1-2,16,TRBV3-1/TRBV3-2,CASSQAGMWTGNGYTF,TGTGCCAGCAGCCAAGCGGGGATGTGGACAGGGAATGGCTACACCTTC
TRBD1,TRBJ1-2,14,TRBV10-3,CAISVQGANYGYTF,TGTGCCATCAGTGTGCAGGGGGCGAACTATGGCTACACCTTC
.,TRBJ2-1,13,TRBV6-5,CASGDGNYNEQFF,TGTGCCAGTGGGGACGGGAACTACAATGAGCAGTTCTTC
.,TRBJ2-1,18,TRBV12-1,CASSFAGGSGFSYNEQFF,.
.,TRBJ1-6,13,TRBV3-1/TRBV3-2,CASSQSWDSPLHF,TGTGCCAGCAGCCAAAGTTGGGATTCACCCCTCCACTTT
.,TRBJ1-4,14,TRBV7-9,CASSWRGWEEKLFF,TGTGCCAGCAGCTGGCGGGGATGGGAAGAAAAACTGTTTTTT
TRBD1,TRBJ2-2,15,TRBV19,CASSPDRGPTGELFF,TGTGCCAGTAGCCCGGACAGGGGGCCCACCGGGGAGCTGTTTTTT
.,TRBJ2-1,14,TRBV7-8,CASSPLHEYNEQFF,TGTGCCAGCAGCCCTCTCCACGAATACAATGAGCAGTTCTTC
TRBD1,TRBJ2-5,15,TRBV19,CASSADRGVQETQYF,TGTGCCAGTAGTGCAGACAGGGGGGTCCAAGAGACCCAGTACTTC
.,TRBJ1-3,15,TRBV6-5,CASRMRGIPGNTIYF,TGTGCCAGCAGAATGAGGGGAATCCCTGGAAACACCATATATTTT
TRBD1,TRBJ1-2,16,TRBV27,CASRSYWTGPNYGYTF,TGTGCCAGCAGGTCTTATTGGACAGGGCCTAACTATGGCTACACCTTC
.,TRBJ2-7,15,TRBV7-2,CASSLGERGIDEQYF,TGTGCCAGCAGCTTAGGAGAACGGGGGATCGACGAGCAGTACTTC